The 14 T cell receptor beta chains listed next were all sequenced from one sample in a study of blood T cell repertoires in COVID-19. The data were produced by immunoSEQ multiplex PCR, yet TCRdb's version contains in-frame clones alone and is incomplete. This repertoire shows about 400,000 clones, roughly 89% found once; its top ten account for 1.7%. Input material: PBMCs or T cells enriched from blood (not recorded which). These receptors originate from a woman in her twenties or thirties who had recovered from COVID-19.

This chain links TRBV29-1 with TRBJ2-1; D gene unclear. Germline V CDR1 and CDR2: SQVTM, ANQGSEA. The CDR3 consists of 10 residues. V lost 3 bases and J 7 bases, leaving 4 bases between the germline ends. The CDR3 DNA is TGCAGCGTTGAGGAGAATGAGCAGTTCTTC. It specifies CSVEENEQFF.

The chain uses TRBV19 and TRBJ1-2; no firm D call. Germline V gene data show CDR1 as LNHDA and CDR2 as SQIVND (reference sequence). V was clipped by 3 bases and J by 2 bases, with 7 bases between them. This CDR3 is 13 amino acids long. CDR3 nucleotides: TGTGCCAGTAGTATGTCCAGGAACTATGGCTACACCTTC. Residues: CASSMSRNYGYTF.

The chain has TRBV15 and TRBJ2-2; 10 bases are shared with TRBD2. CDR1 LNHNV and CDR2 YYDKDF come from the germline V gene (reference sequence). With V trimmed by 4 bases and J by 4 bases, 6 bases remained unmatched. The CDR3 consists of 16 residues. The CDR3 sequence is CATSTRTSGPTGELFF. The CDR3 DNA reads TGTGCCACCAGCACCCGGACTAGCGGACCCACCGGGGAGCTGTTTTTT.

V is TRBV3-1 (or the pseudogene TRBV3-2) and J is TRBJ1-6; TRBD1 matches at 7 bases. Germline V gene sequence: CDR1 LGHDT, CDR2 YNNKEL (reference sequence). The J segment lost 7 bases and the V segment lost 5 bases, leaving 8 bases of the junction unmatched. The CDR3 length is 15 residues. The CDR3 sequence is CASSAPGQWNSPLHF. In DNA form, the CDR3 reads TGTGCCAGCAGCGCACCGGGACAGTGGAATTCACCCCTCCACTTT.

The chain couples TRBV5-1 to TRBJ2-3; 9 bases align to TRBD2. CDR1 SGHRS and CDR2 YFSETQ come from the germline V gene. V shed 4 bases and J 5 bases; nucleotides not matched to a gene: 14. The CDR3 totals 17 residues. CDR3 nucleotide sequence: TGCGCCAGCAGCGAGAGGGAATTGCGGGGGGGTATAGATACGCAGTATTTT. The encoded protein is CASSERELRGGIDTQYF.

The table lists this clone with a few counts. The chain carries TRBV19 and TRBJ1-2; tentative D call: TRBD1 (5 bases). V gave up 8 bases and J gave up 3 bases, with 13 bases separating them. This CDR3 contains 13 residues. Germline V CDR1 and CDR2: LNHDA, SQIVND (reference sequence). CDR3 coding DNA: TGTGCCAGTTTAGCCACAGGAGACTATGGCTACACCTTC. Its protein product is CASLATGDYGYTF.

This CDR3 is CASSPGGALAYNEQFF. In DNA form, the CDR3 reads TGTGCCAGCAGCCCGGGGGGGGCCTTAGCCTACAATGAGCAGTTCTTC. The V call is TRBV11-3, the J call TRBJ2-1; TRBD2 agrees at 8 bases. Trimming at V came to 5 bases and at J to 2 bases, leaving 8 bases not matched to a gene. The CDR3 extends over 16 amino acids. The germline V gene has CDR1 SGHNT and CDR2 YENEEA.

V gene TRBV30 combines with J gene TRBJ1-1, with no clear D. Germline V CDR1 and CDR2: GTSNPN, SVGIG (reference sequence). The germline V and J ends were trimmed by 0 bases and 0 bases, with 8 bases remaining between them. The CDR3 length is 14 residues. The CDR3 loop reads CAWSVNSLNTEAFF. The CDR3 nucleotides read TGTGCCTGGAGTGTAAACAGCCTGAACACTGAAGCTTTCTTT.

DNA of the CDR3: TGTGCCAGTAGTATAGCGGCAGCGGGGGGTCGAGAGACCCAGTACTTC. It yields the protein CASSIAAAGGRETQYF. This chain links TRBV19 with TRBJ2-5; 9 bases line up with TRBD2. Trimming took 1 base from V and 4 from J; bases not matched to a gene: 7. The CDR3 length is 16 residues. Germline values: CDR1 LNHDA, CDR2 SQIVND (reference sequence). Combining the CDR3 with reference TRBV19 and TRBJ2-5 gives the whole variable domain DGGITQSPKYLFRKEGQNVTLSCEQNLNHDAMYWYRQDPGQGLRLIYYSQIVNDFQKGDIAEGYSVSREKKESFPLTVTSAQKNPTAFYLCASSIAAAGGRETQYFGPGTRLLVL.

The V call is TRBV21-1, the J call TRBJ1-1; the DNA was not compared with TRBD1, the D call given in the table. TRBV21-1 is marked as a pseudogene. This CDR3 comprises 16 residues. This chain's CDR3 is CASSFRTGDLNTEAFF. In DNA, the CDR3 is TGTGCCAGCAGCTTCCGGACAGGGGACTTGAACACTGAAGCTTTCTTT.

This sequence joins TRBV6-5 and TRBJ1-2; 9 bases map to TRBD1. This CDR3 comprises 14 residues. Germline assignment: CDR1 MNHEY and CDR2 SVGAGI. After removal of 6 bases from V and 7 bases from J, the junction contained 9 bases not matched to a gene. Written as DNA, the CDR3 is TGTGCCAGCAGCACCCCGGGACAGGGTCGTGGCTACACCTTC. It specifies CASSTPGQGRGYTF.

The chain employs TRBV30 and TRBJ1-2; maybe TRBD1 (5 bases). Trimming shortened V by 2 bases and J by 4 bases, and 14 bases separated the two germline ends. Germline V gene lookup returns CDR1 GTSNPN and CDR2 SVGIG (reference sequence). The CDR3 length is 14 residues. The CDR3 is CAWSRLGAPYGYTF. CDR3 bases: TGTGCCTGGAGTCGATTAGGGGCCCCCTATGGCTACACCTTC.

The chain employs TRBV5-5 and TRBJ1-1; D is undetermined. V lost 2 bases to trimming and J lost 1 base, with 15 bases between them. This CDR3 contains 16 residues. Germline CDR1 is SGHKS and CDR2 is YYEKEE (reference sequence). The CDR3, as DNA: TGTGCCAGCAGCTTCCGAACCTCAAGCCCGAACACTGAAGCTTTCTTT. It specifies CASSFRTSSPNTEAFF.

The CDR3 loop is CATSDLGRSYNEQFF. The CDR3 nucleotides are TGTGCCACCAGTGATCTGGGGCGGAGTTACAATGAGCAGTTCTTC. The V call is TRBV24-1, the J call TRBJ2-1, with D tentatively TRBD1 (5 bases). This CDR3 region has 15 residues. Germline lookup yields CDR1 KGHDR and CDR2 SFDVKD. Trimming shortened V by 3 bases and J by 4 bases, and 12 bases separated the two germline ends.